Sequencing of this T cell receptor (beta chain) was carried out in a study of cytomegalovirus exposure and HLA in healthy donors. The PCR was carried out with 60 Vbeta primers and 13 Jbeta primers. Data came from immunoSEQ multiplex PCR; TCRdb stores just in-frame clones and leaves some out. The sample consists of 150,000 or so clones, roughly 80% of them appearing once. The CDR3 is made up of 12 amino acids. Germline CDR1 SEHNR, CDR2 FQNEAQ (reference sequence). V was shortened by 5 bases and J by 0 bases, with 4 bases between the two germline ends. This TCR was recovered from a young man in good health and CMV-seropositive. The chain has TRBV7-9 and TRBJ2-5, with D unresolved. Material for sequencing was PBMCs. The CDR3 DNA is TGTGCCAGCAGCAGAGACCAAGAGACCCAGTACTTC. Protein product: CASSRDQETQYF.